This TCR beta chain was captured in a study of T cell repertoires in cytomegalovirus infection. Overall study context: Both a matching HLA type and CMV infection were indicated by public TCR beta signatures.

Via MiXCR, TCRdb re-called the reads, giving one row per CDR3 protein. This table holds approximately 500,000 distinct CDR3 sequences, about 25% found once. J lost 0 bases, V lost 4 bases, and 7 bases had no gene match. The CDR3 is made up of 16 amino acids. Germline V gives CDR1 MNHEY, CDR2 SVGEGT. Whole-study results and caveats: CMV-specific HLA-C-restricted TCR beta clonotypes dominated the ex vivo response.

This clonotype came up a few times. No antigen is known for it. The source material was PBMCs. This rearrangement joins TRBV6-2 or TRBV6-3 to TRBJ2-7; 9 bases are a match to TRBD2. The sequence came from a human donor in good health (CMV status not recorded). Some clones in this sample may be carry-over from other donors' samples. The CDR3 loop is CASSSSGLAFSYEQYV. CDR3 DNA sequence: TGTGCCAGCAGTTCCTCAGGACTAGCGTTCTCCTACGAGCAGTACGTC.